This T cell receptor (beta chain) was sequenced in a study of cytomegalovirus exposure and HLA in healthy donors. Study background: From donors who were HLA-typed, an early data release held 75 million to 85 million unique TCRs. Study-level points and caveats: Testing in vitro showed a few CMV-associated chains specific for CMV antigens. In most subjects, TCR beta sequences reportedly gave accurate predictions of HLA-A and HLA-B alleles. It was taken for granted in presence/absence analyses that sequencing depth across donors was roughly uniform.

PCR used 60 Vbeta primers and 13 Jbeta primers. Clones were sequenced by immunoSEQ multiplex PCR, and TCRdb holds only the in-frame ones, with some missing. The sample has around 150,000 clones; approximately 81% are singletons. A note on this clone: Its antigen is undetermined.

Germline CDR1 and CDR2: LGHNA and YSLEER. This CDR3 region has 14 residues. Trimming shortened V by 4 bases and J by 3 bases, and 10 bases separated the two germline ends. This sequence originates from a man between 18 and 29 years old in good health and CMV-seropositive. The gene calls are TRBV4-3 and TRBJ2-1; D is perhaps TRBD2 (6 bases). Sequencing was performed on PBMCs. The CDR3 protein is CASSRGDVYNEQFF. The CDR3 DNA is TGCGCCAGCAGCCGCGGGGATGTCTACAATGAGCAGTTCTTC.